The clone carrying this T cell receptor beta chain was picked up a small number of times. In TCRdb, the RT-PCR reads were re-called with MiXCR into one record per CDR3 protein. The sample has about 700,000 distinct CDR3 sequences, 14% seen once. This CDR3 has 13 amino acids. Per the germline V gene, CDR1 is PRHDT and CDR2 is FYEKMQ (reference sequence). Trimming pared 4 bases from V and 10 bases from J, leaving 16 bases between. This TCR was sampled from a female donor in good health, serving as a healthy control. The chain is built from TRBV13 and TRBJ1-1; D gene ambiguous. The sample comprised memory CD4+ T cells from blood. This CDR3 is CASSSVTNWVAFF. Written as DNA, the CDR3 is TGTGCCAGCAGCTCCGTCACGAACTGGGTAGCTTTCTTT.